A selection of T cell receptor beta chains follows, all from one sample in a study of blood T cells in healthy people across ages. TCRdb processed the 5' RACE reads anew with MiXCR; each CDR3 protein has one entry. The table has just under 900,000 distinct CDR3 sequences, around 30% seen once; the top ten hold 17%. Sequencing was done on a sample of blood. The receptors stem from a woman of 80 years or more in good health. Each CDR3 is given with its conserved first and last residue. A D gene is named only where the DNA matches it firmly.

d_gene	v_gene	CDR3aa
TRBD2	TRBV7-9	CASSWSGGGYNEQFF
.	TRBV6-5	CASSPGRQRDNEQFF
.	TRBV20-1	CSADTQTIDVKNIQYF
.	TRBV14	CASSQQSSGTDTQYF
.	TRBV5-1	CASSLRGDPNEKLFF
TRBD1	TRBV18	CASSPRQGAYYEQYF
.	TRBV4-2	CASSPRIGSGYNQPQHF
TRBD1	TRBV20-1	CSAQYRQGTEAFF
.	TRBV20-1	CSLRGRGGFQETQYF
TRBD1	TRBV12-3/TRBV12-4	CASSGGQSYGYTF
.	TRBV6-2/TRBV6-3	CASSYSTLSLRSSPLHF
.	TRBV6-4	CASSPGRNQPQHF
.	TRBV3-1	CASSQGIGGTYEQYF
.	TRBV3-1	CASSQLRGRETQYF
TRBD1	TRBV7-9	CASTPSGQGHEKLFF
TRBD2	TRBV20-1	CSADRLAGARGGELFF
.	TRBV5-4	CASSKEGGLYEQYF
.	TRBV7-2	CASSLPGVTDTQYF
.	TRBV11-2	CASIQDRRQETQYF
.	TRBV7-9	CASSSGSNLYGNEQFF
.	TRBV6-1	CASRLDIYQETQYF
.	TRBV12-3/TRBV12-4	CASSFTGSGANVLTF
.	TRBV20-1	CSAGTTANYGYTF
TRBD1	TRBV18	CASSSQGARGEQYF
TRBD2	TRBV20-1	CSVQESGGADEQFF
TRBD2	TRBV18	CASSPLASGGITVGTDTQYF
.	TRBV29-1	CSAQAGEETQYF
.	TRBV27	CASSLAMNGAEAFF
TRBD1	TRBV5-1	CASSPGQEVSYGYTF
TRBD1	TRBV2	CASGKTGAKGETQYF
TRBD2	TRBV15	CATSRDGGGYQETQYF
.	TRBV12-3/TRBV12-4	CASRRQGRNQPQHF
.	TRBV7-3	CASSLNSNRPSDEQYF
TRBD1	TRBV7-2	CASGLGRTGQETQFF
.	TRBV12-3/TRBV12-4	CASSYAAGYEKLFF
TRBD2	TRBV27	CASSFDGTIGTQYF
TRBD2	TRBV9	CASSVVAGRSTDTQYF
.	TRBV6-2/TRBV6-3	CASAEEKLFF
.	TRBV4-3	CASSQDVARSSPLHF
.	TRBV20-1	CSARLVSTEAFF
TRBD2	TRBV7-9	CASSPSGGAGDTQYF
.	TRBV13	CASSLGGRRSTDTQYF
.	TRBV20-1	CSASPQGPNTEAFF
.	TRBV4-3	CASSQFSGAAIYF
TRBD2	TRBV20-1	CSAIGRLAGGSSSYNEQFF
TRBD2	TRBV12-3/TRBV12-4	CASTSLAGGPATGELFF
TRBD2	TRBV20-1	CSARDLVGLAGSSYEQYF
.	TRBV4-3	CASSQELWVTPEAFF